This T cell receptor beta chain came from a study of control samples from healthy donors and cancer patients. The table came from immunoSEQ multiplex PCR; TCRdb's copy has only in-frame clones and leaves some out. The sample includes some 87,000 clones, around 80% of them seen just once. The CDR3 contains 15 residues. Germline V gene lookup returns CDR1 SGHAT and CDR2 FQNNGV. Trimming at V came to 3 bases and at J to 3 bases, leaving 7 bases not matched to a gene. This clone was seen once. V usage is TRBV11-2 and J usage is TRBJ1-2; 7 bases map to TRBD1. The sample was PBMCs. This sequence originates from a man aged 60 to 75 with head and neck cancer. CDR3 bases: TGTGCCAGCAGCTTTTCGACAGGGAGTGACTATGGCTACACCTTC. Residues: CASSFSTGSDYGYTF. Variable domain in full (rest from reference TRBV11-2 and TRBJ1-2): EAGVAQSPRYKIIEKRQSVAFWCNPISGHATLYWYQQILGQGPKLLIQFQNNGVVDDSQLPKDRFSAERLKGVDSTLKIQPAKLEDSAVYLCASSFSTGSDYGYTFGSGTRLTVV.